Given below is one T cell receptor beta chain in context. Antigen specificity is unknown. These data belong to a study of T cell responses to AZD1222 COVID-19 vaccine. General observations from the study: Clonal diversity may have been underestimated in mostly white British donors. Only a handful of AZD1222 recipients, five to seven in all, had baseline seropositivity.

V gave up 8 bases and J gave up 0 bases, with 15 bases separating them. Germline V lookup: CDR1 SGHRS, CDR2 YFSETQ. The CDR3 totals 15 residues. Assay: immunoSEQ multiplex PCR; the TCRdb copy retains only in-frame clones and omits some. The top ten clones hold 5% of a sample with roughly 140,000 clones, under 95% of them seen once. V usage is TRBV5-1 and J usage is TRBJ2-1, with D possibly TRBD1 on 6 matching bases. Sequenced material: peripheral blood, taken on day 0 of AZD1222 vaccination. The sequence derives from an adult in good health. As DNA, the CDR3 is TGCGCCAGAAATGCGACAGGTGGCTCCTACAATGAGCAGTTCTTC. This translates into CARNATGGSYNEQFF.